Following are 18 T cell receptor beta chains from one sample sequenced in a study of cytomegalovirus exposure and HLA in healthy donors. The PCR used 60 Vbeta and 13 Jbeta primers. Sequencing was performed with immunoSEQ multiplex PCR; in TCRdb, only in-frame clones are kept and a portion is missing. This sample's table reports under 70,000 clones. Sequencing input: PBMCs. The receptors were sampled from a man in his fifties or sixties in good health and CMV-seropositive.

The genes are TRBV7-9 and TRBJ2-7; D is possibly TRBD2 (5 bases). This CDR3 spans 13 amino acids. Trimming cost V 5 bases and J 6 bases, with 14 bases left between them. Germline V lookup: CDR1 SEHNR, CDR2 FQNEAQ (reference sequence). The CDR3 is CASSPQLVSEQYF. In DNA form, the CDR3 reads TGTGCCAGCAGCCCTCAACTAGTTTCCGAGCAGTACTTC.

The chain links TRBV11-2 to TRBJ2-3; D remains unclear. Germline-derived CDR1 and CDR2 are SGHAT and FQNNGV. The CDR3 is 15 residues long. Between the trimmed V and J ends, which lost 2 bases and 0 bases, there was a span of 9 bases. The CDR3 loop is CASSLNTASTDTQYF. The CDR3, as DNA: TGTGCCAGCAGCTTAAATACAGCTAGCACAGATACGCAGTATTTT.

The chain links TRBV6-5 to TRBJ1-2; maybe TRBD1 (6 bases). The V end lost 0 bases, the J end lost 8 bases, and 16 bases lay between the germline ends. CDR1 is MNHEY, CDR2 SVGAGI, per germline. CDR3 length: 15 amino acids. In DNA, the CDR3 is TGTGCCAGCAGTTACTCGACGGAGGGGGGGCAAGGCTACACCTTC. It translates to CASSYSTEGGQGYTF.

This chain connects TRBV19 to TRBJ2-2; tentatively, D is TRBD1 (6 bases). CDR3 length: 15 amino acids. Germline CDR1 reads LNHDA; CDR2 reads SQIVND (reference sequence). V gave up 3 bases and J gave up 5 bases, with 13 bases separating them. The CDR3 reads CASSMQGIGTGELFF. The DNA for the CDR3 is TGTGCCAGTAGTATGCAGGGGATTGGTACCGGGGAGCTGTTTTTT.

This sequence joins TRBV6-5 and TRBJ2-7; TRBD2 agrees at 7 bases. This CDR3 spans 16 amino acids. From germline, CDR1 is MNHEY and CDR2 SVGAGI. V gave up 3 bases and J gave up 2 bases; unmatched junction bases: 10. As DNA, the CDR3 is TGTGCCAGCAGTTATTACCCGGGGAGGGAGGCCTACGAGCAGTACTTC. Amino acid sequence: CASSYYPGREAYEQYF.

Points on this clone: This same CDR3 is encoded by further DNA sequences in the sample. The J gene is TRBJ2-5, the V gene TRBV4-2; tentatively, D is TRBD2 (5 bases). This CDR3 contains 16 residues. Trimming shortened V by 0 bases and J by 4 bases, and 15 bases separated the two germline ends. CDR1 and CDR2 (germline): LGHNA, YNFKEQ. The CDR3 nucleotides are TGTGCCAGCAGCCAAGATAGCACTAGAAGGTCAGAGACCCAGTACTTC. Translating it yields CASSQDSTRRSETQYF.

This chain uses TRBV7-9 with TRBJ2-2; 11 nucleotides line up with TRBD2. Germline CDR1 and CDR2: SEHNR and FQNEAQ (reference sequence). The CDR3 totals 16 residues. J lost 4 bases, V lost 4 bases, and 5 bases had no gene match. In DNA form, the CDR3 reads TGTGCCAGCAGCTCCGGACTAGCGGGCATCACCGGGGAGCTGTTTTTT. This encodes CASSSGLAGITGELFF. Full variable domain (outside the CDR3, taken from reference TRBV7-9 and TRBJ2-2): DTGVSQNPRHKITKRGQNVTFRCDPISEHNRLYWYRQTLGQGPEFLTYFQNEAQLEKSRLLSDRFSAERPKGSFSTLEIQRTEQGDSAMYLCASSSGLAGITGELFFGEGSRLTVL.

V and J are TRBV29-1 and TRBJ2-3; a possible D gene is TRBD1 (6 bases). The CDR3 is 13 amino acids. Trimming stripped 4 bases from V and 9 bases from J, with 17 bases between. In germline, CDR1 is SQVTM, CDR2 ANQGSEA. The CDR3: CSVGFGVGGTQYF. DNA for the CDR3: TGCAGCGTTGGGTTCGGGGTAGGGGGAACGCAGTATTTT.

The chain joins TRBV19 to TRBJ2-5; maybe TRBD2 (6 bases). Germline assignment: CDR1 LNHDA and CDR2 SQIVND (reference sequence). The germline V and J ends were trimmed by 0 bases and 6 bases, with 11 bases remaining between them. CDR3 length: 14 residues. In DNA, the CDR3 is TGTGCCAGTAGTATAGACAGGGCGGGACAGACCCAGTACTTC. Translating it yields CASSIDRAGQTQYF.

J is TRBJ2-2 and V is TRBV28, with 11 nucleotides matching TRBD2. The CDR3 spans 18 residues. Germline CDR1 is MDHEN and CDR2 is SYDVKM. V lost 4 bases, J lost 4 bases, and 11 bases stayed unmatched. The CDR3 here is CASSSGASGRFSTGELFF. The CDR3 nucleotides read TGTGCCAGCAGTTCGGGTGCTAGCGGGAGGTTTTCCACCGGGGAGCTGTTTTTT.

With regard to this clone: At one end, the junction sequence differs from germline, possibly due to a read error. J is TRBJ2-1 and V is TRBV7-9; 7 bases line up with TRBD2. This CDR3 spans 14 amino acids. From germline, CDR1 is SEHNR and CDR2 FQNEAQ (reference sequence). The CDR3 loop is CASQAGSSDNEQFF. The CDR3 region has the DNA TGTGCCTCACAAGCGGGGAGCTCCGACAATGAGCAGTTCTTC.

V is TRBV2 and J is TRBJ1-5; 7 positions match TRBD1. The CDR3 totals 13 residues. Germline V CDR1 and CDR2: SNHLY, FYNNEI. With 8 bases clipped from V and 0 bases from J, the junction kept 1 base outside the gene matches. The CDR3 spells CASRDSSNQPQHF. The CDR3, as DNA: TGTGCCAGCCGGGACAGTAGCAATCAGCCCCAGCATTTT.

The chain recombines TRBV18 with TRBJ2-7; D is possibly TRBD1 (5 bases). The germline V gene encodes CDR1 KGHSH and CDR2 LQKENI. The CDR3 spans 13 residues. The V gene lost 3 bases and the J gene lost 6 bases, with 12 bases spanning the gap. The CDR3 loop reads CASSPTQGREQYF. CDR3 bases: TGTGCCAGCTCACCTACCCAGGGCCGCGAGCAGTACTTC.

The gene calls are TRBV9 and TRBJ2-3, with D maybe TRBD2 (7 bases). The germline V gene has CDR1 SGDLS and CDR2 YYNGEE. Trimming shortened V by 0 bases and J by 2 bases, and 13 bases separated the two germline ends. CDR3 length: 16 amino acids. CDR3 nucleotide sequence: TGTGCCAGCAGCGTAGGGGGGGGCAACCCCACAGATACGCAGTATTTT. Protein sequence: CASSVGGGNPTDTQYF.

V gene TRBV18 combines with J gene TRBJ2-5; D is uncertain. The CDR3 runs to 14 residues. Trimming stripped 4 bases from V and 1 base from J, with 10 bases between. Germline V lookup: CDR1 KGHSH, CDR2 LQKENI. CDR3 nucleotides: TGTGCCAGCTCACGAGACACCATCCAAGAGACCCAGTACTTC. It translates to CASSRDTIQETQYF.

J is TRBJ2-1 and V is TRBV7-2, with D maybe TRBD1 (5 bases). This CDR3 spans 13 amino acids. Deletions cut 5 bases from V and 4 bases from J, with 9 bases between. Germline V gene data show CDR1 as SGHTA and CDR2 as FQGNSA. The CDR3 is CASSPRQYNEQFF. In nucleotides, the CDR3 is TGTGCCAGCAGCCCGAGACAGTACAATGAGCAGTTCTTC.

The chain joins TRBV10-3 to TRBJ1-2; unclear D gene. This CDR3 is 14 amino acids long. Germline V gene sequence: CDR1 ENHRY, CDR2 SYGVKD. The V end lost 3 bases, the J end lost 4 bases, and 12 bases lay between the germline ends. The CDR3 DNA is TGTGCCATCAGTGATAACGGGATCGTCTATGGCTACACCTTC. This sequence encodes CAISDNGIVYGYTF.

This CDR3 reads CASSEWVGVVSGNTIYF. Written as DNA, the CDR3 is TGTGCCAGCAGTGAATGGGTGGGAGTGGTATCTGGAAACACCATATATTTT. The chain carries TRBV2 and TRBJ1-3; D not certain. Germline lookup yields CDR1 SNHLY and CDR2 FYNNEI. CDR3 length: 17 residues. Trimming pared 2 bases from V and 1 base from J, leaving 15 bases between. The full variable domain, in which reference TRBV2 and TRBJ1-3 provide the parts outside the CDR3, is EPEVTQTPSHQVTQMGQEVILRCVPISNHLYFYWYRQILGQKVEFLVSFYNNEISEKSEIFDDQFSVERPDGSNFTLKIRSTKLEDSAMYFCASSEWVGVVSGNTIYFGEGSWLTVV.